This is a list of T cell receptor beta chains from one sample in a study of somatic mutations in cytotoxic T cells in rheumatoid arthritis. The repertoire was sequenced with immunoSEQ multiplex PCR; TCRdb's copy has only in-frame clones and lacks some. Of 10,000 to 15,000 clones listed, about 77% were seen once; the top ten hold about 22%. The material sequenced was CD8+ T cells sorted from blood. All receptors derive from an adult with rheumatoid arthritis. CDR3s leave out the opening cysteine and the closing phenylalanine or tryptophan.

cdr3_aa v_call cdr3_length
ASSIGTSSTDTQY TRBV19 13
ASSFNYGYT TRBV7-9 9
ASSIGQGGSYEQY TRBV19 13
SVDGESGANVLT TRBV29-1 12
AIATGKAEAF TRBV10-3 10
AWSLGGRGYEQY TRBV30 12
ASSRGTPYEQY TRBV11-2 11
ASSLLLRRDFQTQY TRBV7-2 14
ASSVDSGNTEAF TRBV9 12
ASSLEGQGYYEQY TRBV7-9 13
AWRSSSYEQY TRBV30 10
AISDLGSGNTIY TRBV10-3 12
ASSLHPSGKDEQY TRBV5-1 13
ASSSPAGGVIYNEQF TRBV27 15
ASSHEGDLPMEEQY TRBV28 14
ASSEPGGRGYIQY TRBV10-2 13
ASSLTSVHEQY TRBV27 11
ASTAAGEQY TRBV6-6 9
ASSPGDREAWGYEQY TRBV5-1 15
ASSSLEWETQY TRBV7-2 11
ASSLQSYEQY TRBV7-8 10
ASNMKTGVTEAF TRBV13 12
ASSLGNLAAISYEQY TRBV5-4 15
ASSPLLAGGNTGELF TRBV18 15
ASSLPDTTEAF TRBV5-1 11
ASSLTSVPILSYNEQF TRBV27 16
ASSLGAGPVLSGANVLT TRBV7-9 17
ASQTSGSHYYTDTQY TRBV2 15
ASSDSKFYEQY TRBV25-1 11
ASSHHNEQF TRBV27 9
ASSYGQGGTEAF TRBV13 12
SVLGIGGYEQY TRBV29-1 11
ASNENSPNTEAF TRBV2 12
ASSDSWSKGAGELF TRBV6-4 14
ATSRVPGTGERETQY TRBV15 15
ASSVEGTGSNEELF TRBV9 14
ASSQKHRGHGETQY TRBV28 14
ASSEIGDGANVLT TRBV6-1 13
ASSIEVASYEQY TRBV19 12
ASSLPSGEGGYEQY TRBV7-9 14
ASSYGGTEAF TRBV27 10
ASSFGGTTEAF TRBV7-2 11
ASSLYGGELF TRBV28 10
ASSPGDREAWGYEQY TRBV5-1 15
ASSPPRTGGNRTEAF TRBV7-9 15
ASSGVLSGANVLT TRBV6-6 13
ASSTGASTPYNEQF TRBV6-4 14
ATSRDERLSYQNTEAF TRBV15 16
ASQAGNEKLF TRBV15 10
ASRYSVDEQY TRBV6-6 10
AWKGYSKDGYT TRBV30 11
AISDGLRQGATNEQF TRBV10-3 15
ASSTGTGGAKNIQY TRBV2 14
ASSAPTGTSVTSTDTQY TRBV2 17
ASRSSSYEQY TRBV27 10
AISESGTDGGYNEQF TRBV10-3 15